Listed below are T cell receptor beta chains from one sample, sequenced in a study of CD8 T cells in Susac syndrome. Using its own MiXCR run on the immunoSEQ multiplex PCR reads, TCRdb lists one record per CDR3 protein. The sample has around 300,000 distinct CDR3 sequences, about 82% seen once. The sample taken for sequencing was CD8+ T cells from PBMCs. These receptor sequences come from a human donor with multiple sclerosis. CDR3s include the opening cysteine and the closing phenylalanine or tryptophan. Fields, in order: CDR3 length, D gene, V gene, clone size, J gene, CDR3 DNA, CDR3 protein. A D gene is named only where the DNA matches it firmly. A clone size is listed for some rows: how often the clone was seen (once, few, many), or a class if it is expanded.

>13|.|TRBV5-5|.|TRBJ1-1
TGTGCCAGCAGCTTGGATACAGGGTATGAAGCTTTCTTT
CASSLDTGYEAFF
>13|.|TRBV20-1|once|TRBJ2-1
TGCAGTGCTAAAGCAGAACTCTACAATGAGCAGTTCTTC
CSAKAELYNEQFF
>13|.|TRBV19|.|TRBJ1-2
TGTGCCAGTACCAACGGACTTCGAGATGGCTACACCTTC
CASTNGLRDGYTF
>17|TRBD2|TRBV3-1|.|TRBJ2-3
TGTGCCAGCAGCCCTCGACTAGCGGGGTCCCTCTTTCATACGCAGTATTTT
CASSPRLAGSLFHTQYF
>17|TRBD2|TRBV20-1|.|TRBJ2-5
TGCAGTGCTAGAGACTTATCTGGGACTAGCGGGAGGGAGACCCAGTACTTC
CSARDLSGTSGRETQYF
>16|.|TRBV11-2|.|TRBJ2-3
TGTGCCAGCAGCTTAGATTTTGGGGGTTTCACAGATACGCAGTATTTT
CASSLDFGGFTDTQYF
>13|.|TRBV5-1|once|TRBJ1-2
TGCGCCAGCAAGCCATTACAGTACTATGGCTACACCTTC
CASKPLQYYGYTF
>16|.|TRBV12-3/TRBV12-4|.|TRBJ2-3
TGTGCCAGCAGTTTCTGGGGCTCGGTTCTCACAGATACGCAGTATTTT
CASSFWGSVLTDTQYF
>14|TRBD1|TRBV9|few|TRBJ2-7
TGTGCCAGCAGCGTCGGGACAGGGGCCTACGAGCAGTACTTC
CASSVGTGAYEQYF
>16|TRBD2|TRBV2|.|TRBJ2-3
TGTGCCAGCAGTGATTGGCGGGAGGGGGACGCAGATACGCAGTATTTT
CASSDWREGDADTQYF
>15|TRBD2|TRBV20-1|.|TRBJ2-2
TGCAGTGCTCGAATGAGCGGGGATAACACCGGGGAGCTGTTTTTT
CSARMSGDNTGELFF
>14|.|TRBV19|.|TRBJ2-2
TGTGCCAGTAGTCTTTCACCCTACACCGGGGAGCTGTTTTTT
CASSLSPYTGELFF
>15|.|TRBV6-1|.|TRBJ1-5
TGTGCCAGCAGTGAAGTTAGGGTGGACAATCAGCCCCAGCATTTT
CASSEVRVDNQPQHF
>14|.|TRBV6-1|.|TRBJ2-2
TGTGCCAGCAGTCCGGGGCTGGGGACCGGGGAGCTGTTTTTT
CASSPGLGTGELFF
>13|.|TRBV10-1|.|TRBJ1-1
TGCGCCAGCAGCCGGGACACCCCCACTGAAGCTTTCTTT
CASSRDTPTEAFF
>16|TRBD2|TRBV6-2/TRBV6-3|.|TRBJ2-3
TGTGCCAGCAGTTGGACTAGCGGAGCTAGCACAGATACGCAGTATTTT
CASSWTSGASTDTQYF
>15|.|TRBV6-5|.|TRBJ1-2
TGTGCCAGCAGCCGGTCACAGGTCCGATTTGACGGCTACACCTTC
CASSRSQVRFDGYTF
>14|.|TRBV19|.|TRBJ2-1
TGTGCCACGAGCTGGTGGGAAGGGTACAATGAGCAGTTCTTC
CATSWWEGYNEQFF
>14|.|TRBV10-3|few|TRBJ2-4
TGTGCCATCAGTGAGTCGTCTACCAAAAACATTCAGTACTTC
CAISESSTKNIQYF
>14|.|TRBV4-1|.|TRBJ1-1
TGCGCCAGCAGCGGACGGGGAGCCGGCACTGAAGCTTTCTTT
CASSGRGAGTEAFF
>13|.|TRBV7-2|.|TRBJ2-7
TGTGCCAGCAGCTTAGCCGGGAGTAACGAGCAGTACTTC
CASSLAGSNEQYF
>16|.|TRBV16|.|TRBJ1-2
TGTGCCAGCAGCCAATCGTTCCTTCCTCTGAGTGATGGCTACACCTTC
CASSQSFLPLSDGYTF
>16|.|TRBV29-1|.|TRBJ1-5
TGCAGCGTTGATTGCGAAGGGGTTGTTAGCAATCAGCCCCAGCATTTT
CSVDCEGVVSNQPQHF
>14|.|TRBV6-2/TRBV6-3|.|TRBJ2-5
TGTGCCAGCAGCCAAGGGGGTGGTGTTGAGACCCAGTACTTC
CASSQGGGVETQYF
>14|TRBD2|TRBV7-7|.|TRBJ2-1
TGTGCTAGCAGCTTAGGGCCTAGCGGGGATGAGCAGTTCTTC
CASSLGPSGDEQFF
>17|.|TRBV21-1|.|TRBJ1-2
TGTGCCAGCAGCAAAGCTATTCGAACGGACAGTAACTATGGCTACACCTTC
CASSKAIRTDSNYGYTF
>16|TRBD1|TRBV27|.|TRBJ2-7
TGTGCCAGCAGTCTTTTACCGGGACAGGGTCCCTACGAGCAGTACTTC
CASSLLPGQGPYEQYF
>16|TRBD2|TRBV4-2|.|TRBJ2-1
TGTGCCAGCAGCCAAGATCTCGCTAGCGGACCAAATGAGCAGTTCTTC
CASSQDLASGPNEQFF
>15|TRBD2|TRBV19|.|TRBJ2-7
TGTGCCAGTAGTGTGGCTAGCGGGAGAGTCTACGAGCAGTACTTC
CASSVASGRVYEQYF
>14|.|TRBV30|.|TRBJ2-1
TGTGCCTGGAGTTACAGTGCCCTCTACAATGAGCAGTTCTTC
CAWSYSALYNEQFF
>12|.|TRBV7-9|.|TRBJ1-2
TGTGCCAGCGGCGCGGCAGACTATGGCTACACCTTC
CASGAADYGYTF
>13|TRBD1|TRBV7-9|.|TRBJ2-7
TGTGCCAGCAGCTGGACAGGAACCTACGAGCAGTACTTC
CASSWTGTYEQYF
>14|.|TRBV7-3|.|TRBJ2-7
TGTGCCAGCAGCCCGAGGGACGAGTCCTACGAGCAGTACTTC
CASSPRDESYEQYF
>16|TRBD1|TRBV25-1|.|TRBJ1-2
TGTGCCAGCAGTAGGGGGCTTGGGGACCTGCCCTATGGCTACACCTTC
CASSRGLGDLPYGYTF
>14|.|TRBV10-1|.|TRBJ2-1
TGCGCCAGCAGTGATGGAAGCTCCTACAATGAGCAGTTCTTC
CASSDGSSYNEQFF
>15|.|TRBV5-1|.|TRBJ1-2
TGCGCCAGCAGCTTGGAACAAAGGGGAGCCTATGGCTACACCTTC
CASSLEQRGAYGYTF
>13|.|TRBV24-1|.|TRBJ1-1
TGTGCCACCAGGGATACAGCGAACACTGAAGCTTTCTTT
CATRDTANTEAFF
>13|.|TRBV19|.|TRBJ1-1
TGTGCCAGTAGTATTTCTCTTGTGAGAGAAGCTTTCTTT
CASSISLVREAFF
>16|TRBD1|TRBV7-9|.|TRBJ2-1
TGTGCCAGCAGCTTCCACGGGACAGGTCCCTTCAATGAGCAGTTCTTC
CASSFHGTGPFNEQFF
>13|.|TRBV7-9|.|TRBJ1-1
TGTGCCAGCAGCTTAAGCGGACGTATAGAAGCTTTCTTT
CASSLSGRIEAFF
>17|TRBD2|TRBV27|few|TRBJ2-7
TGTGCCAGCAGTTTTCGGACTAGCGGGCGAAGCTCCTACGAGCAGTACTTC
CASSFRTSGRSSYEQYF
>15|TRBD2|TRBV4-1|.|TRBJ2-7
TGCGCCAGCAGCCAAGATCGGGAACTAGCGGGAGGGGTGTACTTC
CASSQDRELAGGVYF
>16|.|TRBV2|.|TRBJ1-2
TGTGCCAGCAGTGAAAGGTTGGGAGGCAGTATGTATGGCTACACCTTC
CASSERLGGSMYGYTF
>15|TRBD1|TRBV4-3|.|TRBJ2-7
TGCGCCAGCAGCCAAGAAGGGACAGGGGTCTACGAGCAGTACTTC
CASSQEGTGVYEQYF
>14|.|TRBV12-3/TRBV12-4|.|TRBJ2-3
TGTGCCAGCAGTTTAGCCAGACACACAGATACGCAGTATTTT
CASSLARHTDTQYF
>20|TRBD1|TRBV18|once|TRBJ1-1
TGTGCCAGCTCACCAATAGGTCTACCGGGACAGGGGGCGCTTAACACTGAAGCTTTCTTT
CASSPIGLPGQGALNTEAFF
>15|.|TRBV5-6|.|TRBJ2-1
TGTGCCAGCAGCTTGGGCAGGGGAATCTACAATGAGCAGTTCTTC
CASSLGRGIYNEQFF
>15|TRBD1|TRBV7-9|few|TRBJ1-2
TGTGCCAGCAGCTTAGAGGGACAGGGGATTCGCGGCTACACCTTC
CASSLEGQGIRGYTF
>14|TRBD1|TRBV19|once|TRBJ2-7
TGTGCCAGTACACCGGGACAGGGGACCTACGAGCAGTACTTC
CASTPGQGTYEQYF
>15|.|TRBV11-2|.|TRBJ2-1
TGTGCCAGCAGCTTAGACTCGTGGGCGGCGGATGAGCAGTTCTTC
CASSLDSWAADEQFF
>16|TRBD2|TRBV10-3|once|TRBJ2-1
TGTGCCATCAGTGAGTCGAATGAGCGGGGACACAATGAGCAGTTCTTC
CAISESNERGHNEQFF
>13|.|TRBV21-1|.|TRBJ1-2
TGTGCCAGCAGCAAAGAGTCCCACTATGGCTACACCTTC
CASSKESHYGYTF
>15|TRBD2|TRBV2|.|TRBJ2-1
TGTGCCAGCATCTTAGCGGGAAGCTCCTACAATGAGCAGTTCTTC
CASILAGSSYNEQFF
>15|.|TRBV4-3|.|TRBJ2-1
TGCGCCAGCAGCCAAGTACAGGGAGTATACAATGAGCAGTTCTTC
CASSQVQGVYNEQFF
>14|.|TRBV20-1|.|TRBJ2-2
TGCAGTGCCCGGGGGAGATATGAAGCCGGGGAGCTGTTTTTT
CSARGRYEAGELFF
>12|.|TRBV27|.|TRBJ2-1
TGTGCCAGCAGTTTATTTCGGGGTGAGCAGTTCTTC
CASSLFRGEQFF
>14|.|TRBV3-1|.|TRBJ2-7
TGTGCCAGCACCTCTCCGGCCAGCCCCTACGAGCAGTACTTC
CASTSPASPYEQYF
>16|.|TRBV28|.|TRBJ1-6
TGTGCCAGCAGTTACATATACAGGGACTATAATTCACCCCTCCACTTT
CASSYIYRDYNSPLHF